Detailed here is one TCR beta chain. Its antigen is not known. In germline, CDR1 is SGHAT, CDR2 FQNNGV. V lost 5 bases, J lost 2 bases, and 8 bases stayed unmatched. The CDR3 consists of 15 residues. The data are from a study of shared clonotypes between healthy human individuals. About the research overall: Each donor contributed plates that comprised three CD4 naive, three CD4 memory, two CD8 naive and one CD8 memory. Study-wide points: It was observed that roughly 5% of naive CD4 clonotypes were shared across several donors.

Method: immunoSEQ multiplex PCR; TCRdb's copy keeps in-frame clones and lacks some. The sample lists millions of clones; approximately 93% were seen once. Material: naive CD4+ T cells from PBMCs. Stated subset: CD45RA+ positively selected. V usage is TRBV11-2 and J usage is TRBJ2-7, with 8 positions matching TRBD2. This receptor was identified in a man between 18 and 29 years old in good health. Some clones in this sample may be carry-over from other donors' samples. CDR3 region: CASSRGGRAPYEQYF. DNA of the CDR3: TGTGCCAGCAGCCGCGGGGGGAGGGCCCCCTACGAGCAGTACTTC.